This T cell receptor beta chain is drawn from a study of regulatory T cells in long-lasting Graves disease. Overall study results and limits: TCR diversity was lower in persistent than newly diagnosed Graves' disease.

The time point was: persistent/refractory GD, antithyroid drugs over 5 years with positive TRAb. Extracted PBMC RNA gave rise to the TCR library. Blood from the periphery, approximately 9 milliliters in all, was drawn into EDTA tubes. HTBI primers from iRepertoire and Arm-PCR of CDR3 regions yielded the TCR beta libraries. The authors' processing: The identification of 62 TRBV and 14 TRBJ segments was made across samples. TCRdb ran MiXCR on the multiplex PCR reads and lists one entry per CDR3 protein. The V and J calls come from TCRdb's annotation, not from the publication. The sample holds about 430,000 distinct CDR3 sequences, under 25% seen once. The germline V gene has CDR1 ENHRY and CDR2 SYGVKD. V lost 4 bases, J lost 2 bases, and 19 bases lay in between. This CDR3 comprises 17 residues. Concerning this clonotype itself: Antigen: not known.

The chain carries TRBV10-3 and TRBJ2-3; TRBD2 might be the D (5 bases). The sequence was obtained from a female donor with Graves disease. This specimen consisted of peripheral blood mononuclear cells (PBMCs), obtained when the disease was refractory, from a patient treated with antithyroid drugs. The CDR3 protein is CAISAQKEVEATDTQYF. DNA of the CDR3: TGTGCCATCAGTGCCCAAAAGGAGGTGGAGGCCACAGATACGCAGTATTTT.